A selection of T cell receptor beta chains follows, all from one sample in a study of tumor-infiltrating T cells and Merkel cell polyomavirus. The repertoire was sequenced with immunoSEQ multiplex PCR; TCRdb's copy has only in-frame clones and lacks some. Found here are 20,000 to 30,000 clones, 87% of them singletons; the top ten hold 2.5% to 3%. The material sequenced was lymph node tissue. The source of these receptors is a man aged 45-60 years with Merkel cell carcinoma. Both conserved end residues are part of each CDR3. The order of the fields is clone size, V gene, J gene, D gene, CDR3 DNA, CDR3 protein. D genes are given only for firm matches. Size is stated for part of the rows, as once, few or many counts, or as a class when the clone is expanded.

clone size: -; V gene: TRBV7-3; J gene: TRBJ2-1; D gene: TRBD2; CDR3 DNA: TGTGCCAGCAGCCGTAGCGGGAGCGGCAATGAGCAGTTCTTC; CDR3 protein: CASSRSGSGNEQFF
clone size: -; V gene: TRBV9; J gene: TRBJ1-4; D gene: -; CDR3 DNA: TGTGCCAGCAGCGTAGGACTAGGTAGGAAAGCTCCGATGGAAAAACTGTTTTTT; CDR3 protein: CASSVGLGRKAPMEKLFF
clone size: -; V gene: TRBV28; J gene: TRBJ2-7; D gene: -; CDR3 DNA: TGTGCCAGCAGTCCGTCCGGGGGCTCCTACGAGCAGTACTTC; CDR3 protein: CASSPSGGSYEQYF
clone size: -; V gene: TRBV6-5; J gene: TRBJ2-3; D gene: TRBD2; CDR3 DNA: TGTGCCAGCAGTTACGCGGCTAGCGGGGGCGTAAATACGCAGTATTTT; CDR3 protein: CASSYAASGGVNTQYF
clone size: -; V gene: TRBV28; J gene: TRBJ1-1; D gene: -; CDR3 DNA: TGTGCCAGCAGTATTGATTCAGGGTTTATGGCTTTCTTT; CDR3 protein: CASSIDSGFMAFF
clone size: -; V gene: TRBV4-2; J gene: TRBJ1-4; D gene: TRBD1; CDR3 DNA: TGTGCCAGCAGCCAAGATGAGGGACAGAGTAATGAAAAACTGTTTTTT; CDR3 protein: CASSQDEGQSNEKLFF
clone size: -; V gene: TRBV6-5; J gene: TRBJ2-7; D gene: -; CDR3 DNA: TGTGCCAGCAGCCTAGCGGACAGTTACGAGCAGTACTTC; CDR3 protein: CASSLADSYEQYF
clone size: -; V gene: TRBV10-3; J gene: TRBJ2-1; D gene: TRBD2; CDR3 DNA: TGTGCCACCCTGACTAGCGGGGGAAGAAATGAGCAGTTCTTC; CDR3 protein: CATLTSGGRNEQFF
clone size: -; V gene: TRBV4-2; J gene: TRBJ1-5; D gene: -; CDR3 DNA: TGTGCCAGCAGCCATCGGTTCAATCAGCCCCAGCATTTT; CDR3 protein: CASSHRFNQPQHF
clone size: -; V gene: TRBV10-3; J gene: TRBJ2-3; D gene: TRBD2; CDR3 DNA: TGTGCCATCAGTGAGTCCGGTGGGGGAGCGGGGGGAGATACGCAGTATTTT; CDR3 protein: CAISESGGGAGGDTQYF
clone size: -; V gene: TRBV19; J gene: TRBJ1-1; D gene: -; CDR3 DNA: TGTGCCAGTAGTCCCACGGGTCGGGGGAGGAACACTGAAGCTTTCTTT; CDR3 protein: CASSPTGRGRNTEAFF
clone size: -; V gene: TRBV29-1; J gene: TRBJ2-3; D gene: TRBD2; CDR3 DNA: TGCAGCGTTGGCGGGAGGCTTCACACAGATACGCAGTATTTT; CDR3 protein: CSVGGRLHTDTQYF
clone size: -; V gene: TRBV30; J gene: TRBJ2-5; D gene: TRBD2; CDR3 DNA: TGTGCCTGGAGGAGACTAGCGGGAGGAGAGACCCAGTACTTC; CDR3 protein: CAWRRLAGGETQYF
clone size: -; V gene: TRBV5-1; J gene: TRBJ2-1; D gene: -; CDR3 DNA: TGCGCCAGCAGCTCCGATCCTTTGGCCTCGGAGCAGTTCTTC; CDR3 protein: CASSSDPLASEQFF
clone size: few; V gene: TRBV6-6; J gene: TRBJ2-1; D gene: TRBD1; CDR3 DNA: TGTGCCAGCAGTCAGGGGGCGACGGGATACAATGAGCAGTTCTTC; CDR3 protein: CASSQGATGYNEQFF
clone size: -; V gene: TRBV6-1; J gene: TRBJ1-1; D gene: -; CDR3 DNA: TGTGCCAGCTCAGCCCGGGGAGGAACTGAAGCTTTCTTT; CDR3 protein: CASSARGGTEAFF
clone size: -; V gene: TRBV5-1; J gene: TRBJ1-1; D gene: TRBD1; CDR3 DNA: TGCGCCAGCAGCTTGGATGGACAGGGAGGGACTGAAGCTTTCTTT; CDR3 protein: CASSLDGQGGTEAFF
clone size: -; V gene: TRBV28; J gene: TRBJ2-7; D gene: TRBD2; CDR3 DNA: TGTGCCAGCAGTTTGATATTAGCGGGAGTGCAAGAGCAGTACTTC; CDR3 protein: CASSLILAGVQEQYF
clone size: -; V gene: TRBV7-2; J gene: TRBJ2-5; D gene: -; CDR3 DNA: TGTGCCAGCAGCTTAGTCGGGGGGCTAGAGACCCAGTACTTC; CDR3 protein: CASSLVGGLETQYF
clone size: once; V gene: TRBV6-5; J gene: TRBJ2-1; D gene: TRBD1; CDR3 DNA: TGTGCCAGCAGTTACCCCGGGACAGACGAGCAGTTCTTC; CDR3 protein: CASSYPGTDEQFF
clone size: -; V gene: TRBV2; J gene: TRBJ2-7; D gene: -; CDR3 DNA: TGTGCCAGCAGTGAAACCCCCGAGTGGGGGGACTCCTACGAGCAGTACTTC; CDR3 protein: CASSETPEWGDSYEQYF
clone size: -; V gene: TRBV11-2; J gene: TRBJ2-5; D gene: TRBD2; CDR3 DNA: TGTGCCAGCAGCTTAGAACTAGCGGATGAAGAGACCCAGTACTTC; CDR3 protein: CASSLELADEETQYF
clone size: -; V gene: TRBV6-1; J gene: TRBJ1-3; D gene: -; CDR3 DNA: TGTGCCAGCATAGCCTCTGGAAACACCATATATTTT; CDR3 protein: CASIASGNTIYF
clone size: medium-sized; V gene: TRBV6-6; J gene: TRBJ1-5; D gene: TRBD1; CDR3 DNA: TGTGCCAGCAGCAGGGGACAGGGGTCGCTGCAGCCCCAGCATTTT; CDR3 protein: CASSRGQGSLQPQHF
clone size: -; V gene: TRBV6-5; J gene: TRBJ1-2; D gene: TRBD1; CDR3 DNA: TGTGCCAGCAGTTACCTCGGGACAGGGAAAGGCTACACCTTC; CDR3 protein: CASSYLGTGKGYTF
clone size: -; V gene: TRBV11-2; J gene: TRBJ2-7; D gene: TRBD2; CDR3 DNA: TGTGCCAGCAGCCCGGGGGGATCCTACGAGCAGTACTTC; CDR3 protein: CASSPGGSYEQYF
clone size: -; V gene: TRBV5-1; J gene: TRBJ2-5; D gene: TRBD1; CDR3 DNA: TGCGCCAGCAGCTTGGCTGGGACAGACCAAGGGACCCAGTACTTC; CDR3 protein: CASSLAGTDQGTQYF
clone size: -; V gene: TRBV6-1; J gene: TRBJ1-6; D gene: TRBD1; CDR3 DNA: TGTGCCAGCAGTTCCGACAGGGGGCTCTCACCCCTCCACTTT; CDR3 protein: CASSSDRGLSPLHF
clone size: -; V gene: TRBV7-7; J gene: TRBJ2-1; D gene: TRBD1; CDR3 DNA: TGTGCTAGCAGCCTACAAATCTCGGGACAGGGGACTAGTGAGCAGTTCTTC; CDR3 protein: CASSLQISGQGTSEQFF
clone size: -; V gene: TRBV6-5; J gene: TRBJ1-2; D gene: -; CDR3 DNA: TGTGCCAGCAGTTACGTAGCAGGGAAAAACTATGGCTACACCTTC; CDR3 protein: CASSYVAGKNYGYTF
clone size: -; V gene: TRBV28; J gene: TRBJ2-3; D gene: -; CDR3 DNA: TGTGCCAGCAGTTCCAACAGAGGGGGTACAGATACGCAGTATTTT; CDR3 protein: CASSSNRGGTDTQYF
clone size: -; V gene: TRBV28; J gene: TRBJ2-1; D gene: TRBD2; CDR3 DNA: TGTGCCAGCACCTCAGCCGGGACTAGCCCCTACAATGAGCAGTTCTTC; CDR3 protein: CASTSAGTSPYNEQFF
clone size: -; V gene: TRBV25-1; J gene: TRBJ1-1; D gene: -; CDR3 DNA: TGTGCCAGCAGTGTTCCGGGACAAGGGGAAGCTTTCTTT; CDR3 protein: CASSVPGQGEAFF
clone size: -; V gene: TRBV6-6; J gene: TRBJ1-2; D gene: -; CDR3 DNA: TGTGCCAGCAGTGAGAGGGGGGGCTATGGCTACACCTTC; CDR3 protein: CASSERGGYGYTF
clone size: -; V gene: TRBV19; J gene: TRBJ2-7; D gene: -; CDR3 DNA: TGTGCCAGTAGTAACTCCGGGGTAAGGCAGTACTTC; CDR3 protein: CASSNSGVRQYF
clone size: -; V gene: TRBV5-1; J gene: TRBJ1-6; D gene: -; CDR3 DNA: TGCGCCAGCAGCCCGGGACACAATAATTCACCCCTCCACTTT; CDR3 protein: CASSPGHNNSPLHF
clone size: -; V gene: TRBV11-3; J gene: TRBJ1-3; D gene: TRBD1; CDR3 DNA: TGTGCCAGCAGCCCAGGACAGGGGCCTGGAAACACCATATATTTT; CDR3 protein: CASSPGQGPGNTIYF
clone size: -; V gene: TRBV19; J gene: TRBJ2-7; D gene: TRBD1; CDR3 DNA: TGTGCCAGTAGTACGCCCCCGCAGGGGGCGTGGGTCGAGCAGTACTTC; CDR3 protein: CASSTPPQGAWVEQYF
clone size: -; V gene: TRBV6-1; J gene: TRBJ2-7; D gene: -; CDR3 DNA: TGTGCCAGCAGTGAAGCGCCGTTCGCGGGGGCGCGGTCGGTTGAGCAGTACTTC; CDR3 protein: CASSEAPFAGARSVEQYF
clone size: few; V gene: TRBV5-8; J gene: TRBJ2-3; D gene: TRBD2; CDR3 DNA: TGTGCCAGCAGCTCCAAACTAGCGGGAGCTGGCACAGATACGCAGTATTTT; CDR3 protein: CASSSKLAGAGTDTQYF
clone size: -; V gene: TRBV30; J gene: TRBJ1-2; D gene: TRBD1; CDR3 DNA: TGTGCCTGGAGTGCTGGGACAGGCCCTAGCTATGGCTACACCTTC; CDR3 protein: CAWSAGTGPSYGYTF
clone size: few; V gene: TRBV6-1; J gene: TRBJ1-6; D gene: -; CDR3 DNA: TGTGCCAGCAGACAGTATAATTCACCCCTCCACTTT; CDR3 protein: CASRQYNSPLHF
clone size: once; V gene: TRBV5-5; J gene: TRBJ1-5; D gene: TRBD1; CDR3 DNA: TGTGCCAGCAGGTTGACAGGGGGCGGTCAGCCCCAGCATTTT; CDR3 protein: CASRLTGGGQPQHF
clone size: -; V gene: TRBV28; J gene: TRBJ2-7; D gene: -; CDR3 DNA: TGTGCCAGCAGAACAGGGTTCTCCTACGAGCAGTACTTC; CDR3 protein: CASRTGFSYEQYF
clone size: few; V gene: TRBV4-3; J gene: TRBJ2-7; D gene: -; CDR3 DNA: TGCGCCAGCAGCCAAGCGGTGGGGCCTGCCTACGAGCAGTACTTC; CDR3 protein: CASSQAVGPAYEQYF
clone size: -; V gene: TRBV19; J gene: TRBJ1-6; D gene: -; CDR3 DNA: TGTGCCAGTAGTGCCCCAGGAGGGGTTTTTTTCGGCCTCCACTTT; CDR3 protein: CASSAPGGVFFGLHF
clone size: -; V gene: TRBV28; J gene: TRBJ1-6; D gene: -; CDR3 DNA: TGTGCCAGCAGTTCCTTATGGTTCGAGGGTAATTCACCCCTCCACTTT; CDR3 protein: CASSSLWFEGNSPLHF
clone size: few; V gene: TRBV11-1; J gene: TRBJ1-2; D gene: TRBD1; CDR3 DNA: TGTGCCAGCAGCGCGCGACAGGGGTGGAACTATGGCTACACCTTC; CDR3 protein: CASSARQGWNYGYTF
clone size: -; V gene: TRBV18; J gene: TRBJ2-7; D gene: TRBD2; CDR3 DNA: TGTGCCAGCTCACCATCTCTAGCGGGAGGGCCTGGTGAGCAGTACTTC; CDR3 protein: CASSPSLAGGPGEQYF
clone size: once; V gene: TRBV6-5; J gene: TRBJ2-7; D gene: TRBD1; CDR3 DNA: TGTGCCAGCACTGTACAGGGGTCCTACGAGCAGTACTTC; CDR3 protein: CASTVQGSYEQYF